The text below deals with one TCR beta chain. The clone's antigen remains unknown. No much larger clone is present one base from it, and per-base qualities are unavailable. Sequences MNHNS (CDR1) and SASEGT (CDR2) are obtained from the germline V gene. V is clipped by 7 bases and J by 7 bases, and the sequence between their germline boundaries is 20 bases long. The CDR3 starts with the cysteine, ends with the phenylalanine, and has 15 residues. The retained sequence is limited to the CDR3, 45 bases, with the frame set at the first base. This sample is part of a study of beta chain features in type 1 diabetes (dated by TCRdb to 2017 to 2018). About the investigation overall: Mean age, gender distribution, total cell number and subset yield were not different between patients and healthy donors. In the study, recently diagnosed type 1 diabetes patients and matched healthy donors were compared on the TCRB repertoires of their sorted circulating CD4+ T cell subsets. A total of roughly 100 million sorted cells were examined across all samples, and the number of cells per subset was strongly correlated with RNA yield. Regulatory and stem cell-like memory subsets were obtained from only 8 patients and about eight healthy donors, while naive and central memory subsets were obtained from all 30 or so donors.

A single peripheral blood draw of approximately 110 mL on average was collected from each donor into heparinised tubes. A BD FACSAria II was used to sort naive, central memory, regulatory and stem cell-like memory CD4+ T cells with a panel that included CD45RO, CCR7, CD25, CD127, CD95 and CD27. Purity was above 98% for every sorted population. PBMCs were isolated immediately by Lymphoprep density gradient centrifugation and stained directly without culture. So that batch effects would be minimized, each experiment stained and sorted samples in pairs, pairing one healthy donor with one patient. All of the isolated RNA was reverse transcribed with the High Capacity cDNA Reverse Transcription Kit, so expressed TCRB transcripts were sequenced. Deep immunoSEQ sequencing was performed on naive, central memory and regulatory T cell samples, with an average of approximately 4 million total reads per sample. Sorted cells were lysed in RLT buffer, and RNA was extracted using DNase-treated RNeasy Micro or Mini kits according to cell number. To prevent cross-contamination, each cell subset was processed individually, whereas patient and healthy donor samples were processed jointly. The immunoSEQ multiplex PCR was used to amplify TCRB sequences from cDNA, generating 87-bp fragments that spanned the CDR3 region. The amplicons were sequenced using the Illumina HiSeq platform. Under the source paper's analysis protocol: Synthetic template baselines were used to correct PCR bias computationally, reads within Hamming distance 2 were collapsed, and singletons that could not be merged were discarded. Reads were aligned to IMGT to assign V, D and J genes, CDR3 length, and insertions or deletions at six rearrangement sites. Within each subset, clonotype counts were normalized to sorted cell number, and only after that were true diversity and Gini coefficients computed with the tcR R package. The overlap coefficient, calculated on TCRB nucleotide sequences, was used to measure repertoire sharing. Out-of-frame TCRB sequences from naive cells were analyzed as a proxy for the pre-selection repertoire. TCRdb holds this immuneACCESS table with in-frame rearrangements only. Some clones are missing; in checked studies, unresolved V genes explain under half, and the rest has no known cause. That table is the source of V, J and clone size, and D and trimming were worked out from the DNA. The sample yields about 260,000 clones; roughly two thirds were counted once. Around 0.05% of the sample comes from the top ten.

Broader findings and caveats from the paper: Shorter templates might have been favored by PCR, but patient and control samples were amplified and corrected together, so both groups would have been affected equally by any skew. In all four CD4+ subsets, TCRB CDR3 length was moderately but significantly shorter in type 1 diabetes patients. Because the HLA sub-analyses included only small numbers of individuals, any influence of HLA type on TCRB rearrangement was left unresolved. Patients with type 1 diabetes made fewer insertions and deleted more nucleotides at VDJ recombination sites, implying thymic rearrangement abnormalities. Naive, central memory and regulatory TCRB repertoires appeared to be more similar among patients than among healthy donors. Because cDNA rather than genomic DNA was sequenced, highly expressing activated cells could have been over-represented, although no difference in activation and CD3 levels was found between groups.

Recombination joined TRBV6-1 with TRBJ1-5, with no confidently assigned D gene. The source of this sequence is a man aged 25-40 years in good health. The sequencing input was naive CD4+ T cells from blood. The sample's cell subset or site label, decoded: true naive CD4+ T cells. Here is the DNA: TGTGCCAGCACCATGATACATGGATCTCAGCAGCCCCAGCATTTT. It is translated as CASTMIHGSQQPQHF.